This T cell receptor beta chain was retrieved from a study of T cell clusters in autoimmune cytopenias. Findings and limits, study-wide: Comparing secondary cytopenia with chronic lymphocytic leukemia showed no cluster-lack signature, apparently masked by lymphoma repertoire.

Of note for this clonotype: The antigen remains undetermined.

TRB was amplified from 250 ng of peripheral blood genomic DNA per sample. One tube held mixed TRB-A and TRB-B primer pools for touch-down PCR. TCRdb derives one entry per CDR3 protein from the multiplex PCR reads, leaving out DNA. The sample has a few thousand distinct CDR3 sequences, and its top ten clones hold 60% to 80%. The sample also formed part of further work on T cell repertoires in aging, cancer and after chemotherapy. That paper adds: Healthy donors lost TCR diversity with age mainly through richness, cancer patients through richness and evenness.

The receptor comes from a human donor with an autoimmune cytopenia or autoimmune hepatitis (not recorded which). What was sequenced was peripheral blood.

The CDR3 loop is CASSQNRDETQYF. This chain connects TRBV18 to TRBJ2-5. The CDR3 is 13 amino acids. Per germline, CDR1 KGHSH and CDR2 LQKENI. Looking up the rest from reference TRBV18 and TRBJ2-5 gives the full variable domain: NAGVMQNPRHLVRRRGQEARLRCSPMKGHSHVYWYRQLPEEGLKFMVYLQKENIIDESGMPKERFSAEFPKEGPSILRIQQVVRGDSAAYFCASSQNRDETQYFGPGTRLLVL.